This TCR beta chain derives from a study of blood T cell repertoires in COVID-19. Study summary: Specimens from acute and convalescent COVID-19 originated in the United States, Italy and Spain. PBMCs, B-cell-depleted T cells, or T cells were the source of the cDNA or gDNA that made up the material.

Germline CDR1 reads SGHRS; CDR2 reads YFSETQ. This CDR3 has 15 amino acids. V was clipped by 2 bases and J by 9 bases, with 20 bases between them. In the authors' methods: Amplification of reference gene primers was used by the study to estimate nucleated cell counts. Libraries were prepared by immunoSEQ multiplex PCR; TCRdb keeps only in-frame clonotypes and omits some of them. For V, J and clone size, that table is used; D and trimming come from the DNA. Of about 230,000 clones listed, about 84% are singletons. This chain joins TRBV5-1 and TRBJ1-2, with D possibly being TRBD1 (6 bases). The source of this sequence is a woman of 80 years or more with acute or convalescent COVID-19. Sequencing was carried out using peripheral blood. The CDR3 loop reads CASSFGGQLEPSYTF. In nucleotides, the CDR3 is TGCGCCAGCAGCTTTGGCGGACAGTTGGAGCCGAGCTACACCTTC.